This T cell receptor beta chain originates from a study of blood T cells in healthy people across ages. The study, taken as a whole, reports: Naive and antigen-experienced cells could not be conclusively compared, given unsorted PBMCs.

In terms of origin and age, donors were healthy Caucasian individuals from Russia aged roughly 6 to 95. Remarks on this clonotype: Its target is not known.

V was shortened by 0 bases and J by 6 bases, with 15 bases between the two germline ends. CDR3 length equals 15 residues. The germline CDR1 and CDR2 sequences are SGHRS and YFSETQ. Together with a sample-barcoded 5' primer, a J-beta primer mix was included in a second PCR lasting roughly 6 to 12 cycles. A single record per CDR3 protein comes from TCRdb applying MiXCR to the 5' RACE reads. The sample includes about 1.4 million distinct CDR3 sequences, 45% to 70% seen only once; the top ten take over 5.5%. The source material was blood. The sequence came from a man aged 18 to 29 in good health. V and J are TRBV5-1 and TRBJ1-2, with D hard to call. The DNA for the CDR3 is TGCGCCAGCAGCTTGGTCCCCGAGAGGCAGGATGGCTACACCTTC. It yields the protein CASSLVPERQDGYTF.